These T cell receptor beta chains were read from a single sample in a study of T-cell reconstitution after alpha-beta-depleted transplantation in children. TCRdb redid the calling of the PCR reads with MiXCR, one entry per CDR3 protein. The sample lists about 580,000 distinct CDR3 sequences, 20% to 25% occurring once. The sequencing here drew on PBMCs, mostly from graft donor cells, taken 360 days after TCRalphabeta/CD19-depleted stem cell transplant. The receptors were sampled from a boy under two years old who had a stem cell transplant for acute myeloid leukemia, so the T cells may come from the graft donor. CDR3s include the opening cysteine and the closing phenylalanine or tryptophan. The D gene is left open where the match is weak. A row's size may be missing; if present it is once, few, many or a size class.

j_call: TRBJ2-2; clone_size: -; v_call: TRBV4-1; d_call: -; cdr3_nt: TGCGCCAGCAGCCGATATGTCGGGGAGACAGGGAGGGACGGGGAGCTGTTTTTT; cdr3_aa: CASSRYVGETGRDGELFF
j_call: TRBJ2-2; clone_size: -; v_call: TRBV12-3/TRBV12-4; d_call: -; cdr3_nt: TGTGCCAGCAGTTCACTGGACACAAACACCGGGGAGCTGTTTTTT; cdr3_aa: CASSSLDTNTGELFF
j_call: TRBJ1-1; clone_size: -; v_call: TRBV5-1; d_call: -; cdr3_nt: TGCGCCAGCAGCCCCGCGCAGTCGGGGAACACTGAAGCTTTCTTT; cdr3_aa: CASSPAQSGNTEAFF
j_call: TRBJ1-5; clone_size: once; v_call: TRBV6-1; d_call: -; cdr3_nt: TGTGCCAGCAGTGTTCACAACCATAGCAATCAGCCCCAGCATTTT; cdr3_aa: CASSVHNHSNQPQHF
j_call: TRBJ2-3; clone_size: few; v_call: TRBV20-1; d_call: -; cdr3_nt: TGCAGTGCCTCGGACAGCCAGGACTGGGGGACCCCCACAGATACGCAGTATTTT; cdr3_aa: CSASDSQDWGTPTDTQYF
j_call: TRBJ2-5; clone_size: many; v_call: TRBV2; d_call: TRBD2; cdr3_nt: TGTGCCAGCAGGGCTAGCGGGGCGGAGACCCAGTACTTC; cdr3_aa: CASRASGAETQYF
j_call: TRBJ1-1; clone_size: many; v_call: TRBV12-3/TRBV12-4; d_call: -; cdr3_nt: TGTGCCAGCAGTTTAATCGGGCTGAACACTGAAGCTTTCTTT; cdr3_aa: CASSLIGLNTEAFF
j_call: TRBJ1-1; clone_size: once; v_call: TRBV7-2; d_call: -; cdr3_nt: TGTGCCAGCAGCTTAGGTACCGCAAGCGGGCGGGGCACTGAAGCTTTCTTT; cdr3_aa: CASSLGTASGRGTEAFF
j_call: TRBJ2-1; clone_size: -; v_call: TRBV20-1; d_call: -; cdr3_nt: TGTAGTGCACCAGTGATGTGGGGGAGAGACAATGAGCAGTTCTTC; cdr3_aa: CSAPVMWGRDNEQFF
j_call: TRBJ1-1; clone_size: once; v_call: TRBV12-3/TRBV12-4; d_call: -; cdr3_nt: TGTGCCAGCGGACTCTCCTTAATGAACACTGAAGCTTTCTTT; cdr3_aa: CASGLSLMNTEAFF
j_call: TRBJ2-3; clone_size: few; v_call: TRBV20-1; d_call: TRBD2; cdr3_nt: TGCAGTGCTCGGACTAGCGGGGGGCTCTTCACAGATACGCAGTATTTT; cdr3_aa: CSARTSGGLFTDTQYF
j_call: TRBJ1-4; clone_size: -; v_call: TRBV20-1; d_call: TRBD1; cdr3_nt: TGCAGTGCTCGCAGGGGGACTGAAAAACTGTTTTTT; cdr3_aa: CSARRGTEKLFF
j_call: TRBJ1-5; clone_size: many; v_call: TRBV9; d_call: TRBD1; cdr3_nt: TGTGCCAGCAGCGCAGCTGGGACAGGGGTTCAGCCCCAGCATTTT; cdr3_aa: CASSAAGTGVQPQHF
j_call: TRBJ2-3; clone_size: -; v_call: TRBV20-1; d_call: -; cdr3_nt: TGCAGTGCTAGGAAGGGGGGCGTTACAGATACGCAGTATTTT; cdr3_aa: CSARKGGVTDTQYF
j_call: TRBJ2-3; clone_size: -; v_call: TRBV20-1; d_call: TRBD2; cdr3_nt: TGCAGTGCTAGAGCCCCTCCGGGGGGGCCGTTCACAGATACGCAGTATTTT; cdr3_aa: CSARAPPGGPFTDTQYF
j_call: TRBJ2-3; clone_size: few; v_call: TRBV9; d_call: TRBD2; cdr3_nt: TGTGCCAGCAGCCCCTTATCGACTAGCGGCACAGATACGCAGTATTTT; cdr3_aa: CASSPLSTSGTDTQYF
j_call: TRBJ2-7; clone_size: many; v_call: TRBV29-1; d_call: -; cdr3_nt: TGCAGCGTTGGAGGGGAGAGGTACGAGCAGTACTTC; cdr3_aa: CSVGGERYEQYF
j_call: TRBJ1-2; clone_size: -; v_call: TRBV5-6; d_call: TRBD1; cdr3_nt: TGTGCCAGCAGCTTGAGGGACAGGGACAATGGCTACACCTTC; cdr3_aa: CASSLRDRDNGYTF
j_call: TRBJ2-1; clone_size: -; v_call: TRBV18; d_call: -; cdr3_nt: TGTGCCAGCTCGCCCCCCGGACTAACAGTATACAATGAGCAGTTCTTC; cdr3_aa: CASSPPGLTVYNEQFF
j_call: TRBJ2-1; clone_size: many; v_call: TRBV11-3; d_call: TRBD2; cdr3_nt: TGTGCCAGCAGCCCACGGGGGGGCTGGCATGAGCAGTTCTTC; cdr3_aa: CASSPRGGWHEQFF
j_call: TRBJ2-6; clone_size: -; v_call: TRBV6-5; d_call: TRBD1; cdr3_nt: TGTGCCAGCAGTTCCAGCACAGGGGCGTTGTCCGGGGCCAACGTCCTGACTTTC; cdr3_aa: CASSSSTGALSGANVLTF